These 5 T cell receptor beta chains originate from one sample sequenced in a study of T cell responses to AZD1222 COVID-19 vaccine. Assay used: immunoSEQ multiplex PCR; TCRdb lists only in-frame clones, some missing. The table shows under 200,000 clones, with 87% occurring only once. The sequences come from peripheral blood, collected 28 days after the second AZD1222 dose. These receptors all come from an adult who received the AZD1222 COVID-19 vaccine.

The chain uses TRBV15 and TRBJ1-2; D gene ambiguous. The CDR3 is made up of 15 amino acids. Trimming pared 0 bases from V and 8 bases from J, leaving 16 bases between. Germline V gene sequence: CDR1 LNHNV, CDR2 YYDKDF (reference sequence). The CDR3 reads CATSRDVPGVGGYTF. In DNA form, the CDR3 reads TGTGCCACCAGCAGAGATGTGCCGGGAGTGGGAGGCTACACCTTC.

This rearrangement joins TRBV30 to TRBJ1-2; D unclear. CDR3 length: 14 amino acids. From germline, CDR1 is GTSNPN and CDR2 SVGIG (reference sequence). Deletions cut 2 bases from V and 0 bases from J, with 10 bases between. CDR3 nucleotides: TGTGCCTGGAGTCCGGGGTATTCTAACTATGGCTACACCTTC. Translating gives CAWSPGYSNYGYTF.

This rearrangement joins TRBV7-9 to TRBJ1-1; 8 bases are shared with TRBD1. CDR3 length equals 15 residues. In germline, CDR1 is SEHNR, CDR2 FQNEAQ (reference sequence). J lost 4 bases, V lost 6 bases, and 10 bases had no gene match. This chain's CDR3 is CASRVDRGWGTEAFF. For the CDR3, the DNA is TGTGCCAGCAGAGTCGACAGGGGATGGGGCACTGAAGCTTTCTTT.

The chain carries TRBV18 and TRBJ2-7, with D tentatively TRBD1 or TRBD2 (5 bases each). Trimming stripped 4 bases from V and 1 base from J, with 32 bases between. Germline CDR1 KGHSH, CDR2 LQKENI. There are 21 residues in the CDR3. The DNA of the CDR3 is TGTGCCAGCTCACGTTTACGGCCGGGACCGATGGTCGGGTCGGGGTCCTACGAGCAGTACTTC. This translates into CASSRLRPGPMVGSGSYEQYF.

This clone has more than one count but fewer than ten. This sequence joins TRBV27 and TRBJ1-5; D perhaps matches TRBD1 (6 bases). The CDR3 totals 16 residues. Trimming left V 3 bases short and J 6 bases short, with 18 bases between. The V gene's germline CDR1 is MNHEY and CDR2 SMNVEV (reference sequence). This chain's CDR3 is CASSFLKQGRSQPQHF. The CDR3 bases are TGTGCCAGCAGTTTCCTCAAACAGGGACGGAGTCAGCCCCAGCATTTT.